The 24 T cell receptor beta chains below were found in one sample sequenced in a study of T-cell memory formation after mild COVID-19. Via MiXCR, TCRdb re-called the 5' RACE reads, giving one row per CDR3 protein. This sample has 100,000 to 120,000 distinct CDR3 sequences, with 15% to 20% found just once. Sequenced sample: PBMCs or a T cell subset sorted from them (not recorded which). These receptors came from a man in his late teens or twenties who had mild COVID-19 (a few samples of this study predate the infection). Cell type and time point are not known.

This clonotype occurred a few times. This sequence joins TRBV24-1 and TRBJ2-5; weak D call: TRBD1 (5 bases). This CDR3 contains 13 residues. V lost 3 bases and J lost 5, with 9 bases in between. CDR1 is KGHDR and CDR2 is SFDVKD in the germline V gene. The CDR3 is CATSDQGSETQYF. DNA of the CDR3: TGTGCCACCAGTGATCAGGGATCGGAGACCCAGTACTTC.

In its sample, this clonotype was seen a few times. CDR3 residues: CASSQDGASGKETQYF. CDR3 coding DNA: TGTGCCAGCAGCCAAGATGGGGCTAGCGGTAAAGAGACCCAGTACTTC. The chain is built from TRBV4-2 and TRBJ2-5, with TRBD2 identical over 7 bases. The CDR3 is 16 amino acids. CDR1 is LGHNA, CDR2 YNFKEQ, per germline. V was pared by 0 bases and J by 3 bases, with 7 bases of the junction left unmatched.

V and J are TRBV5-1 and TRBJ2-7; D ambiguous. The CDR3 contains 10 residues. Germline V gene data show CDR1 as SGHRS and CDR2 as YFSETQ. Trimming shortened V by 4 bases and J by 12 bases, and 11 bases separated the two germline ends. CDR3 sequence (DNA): TGCGCCAGCAGCCTTTTCCCCGGGTACGTC. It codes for CASSLFPGYV.

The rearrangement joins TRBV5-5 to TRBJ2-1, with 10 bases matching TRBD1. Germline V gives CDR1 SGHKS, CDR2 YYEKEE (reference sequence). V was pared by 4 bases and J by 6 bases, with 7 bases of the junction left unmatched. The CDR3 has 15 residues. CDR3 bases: TGTGCCAGCAGCCTTACTTGGACAGGGGGCAATGAGCAGTTCTTC. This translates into CASSLTWTGGNEQFF.

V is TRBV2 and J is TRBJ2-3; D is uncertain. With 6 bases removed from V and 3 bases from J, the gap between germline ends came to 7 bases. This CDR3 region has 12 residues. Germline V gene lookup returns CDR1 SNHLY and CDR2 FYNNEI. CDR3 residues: CASRLLTDTQYF. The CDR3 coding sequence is TGTGCCAGCAGGCTGTTAACAGATACGCAGTATTTT.

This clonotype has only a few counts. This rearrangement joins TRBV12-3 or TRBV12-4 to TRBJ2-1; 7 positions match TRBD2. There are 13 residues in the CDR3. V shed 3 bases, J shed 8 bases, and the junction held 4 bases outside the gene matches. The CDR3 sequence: CASSFGGVDEQFF. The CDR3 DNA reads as TGTGCCAGCAGTTTTGGGGGGGTGGATGAGCAGTTCTTC.

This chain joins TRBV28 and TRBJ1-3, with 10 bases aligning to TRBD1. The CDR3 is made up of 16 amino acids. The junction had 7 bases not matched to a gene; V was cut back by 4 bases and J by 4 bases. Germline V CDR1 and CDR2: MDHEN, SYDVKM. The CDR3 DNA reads TGTGCCAGCAGTTCGACGGGACAGGGGACGGGAAACACCATATATTTT. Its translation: CASSSTGQGTGNTIYF.

The CDR3 DNA follows: TGCAGTGCTGGCCTGGGGATCGGCGACATTCAGTACTTC. This sequence encodes CSAGLGIGDIQYF. V gene TRBV20-1 combines with J gene TRBJ2-4; D is ambiguous. Per the germline V gene, CDR1 is DFQATT and CDR2 is SNEGSKA (reference sequence). This CDR3 is built from 13 residues. Trimming took 5 bases from V and 8 from J, leaving 16 bases between them.

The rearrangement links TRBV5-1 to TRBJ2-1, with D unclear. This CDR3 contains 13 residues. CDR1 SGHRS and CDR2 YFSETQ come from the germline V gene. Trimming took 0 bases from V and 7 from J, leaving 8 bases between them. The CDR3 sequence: CASSLAMVNEQFF. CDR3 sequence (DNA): TGCGCCAGCAGCTTGGCCATGGTTAATGAGCAGTTCTTC. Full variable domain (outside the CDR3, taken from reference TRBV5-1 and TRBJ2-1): KAGVTQTPRYLIKTRGQQVTLSCSPISGHRSVSWYQQTPGQGLQFLFEYFSETQRNKGNFPGRFSGRQFSNSRSEMNVSTLELGDSALYLCASSLAMVNEQFFGPGTRLTVL.

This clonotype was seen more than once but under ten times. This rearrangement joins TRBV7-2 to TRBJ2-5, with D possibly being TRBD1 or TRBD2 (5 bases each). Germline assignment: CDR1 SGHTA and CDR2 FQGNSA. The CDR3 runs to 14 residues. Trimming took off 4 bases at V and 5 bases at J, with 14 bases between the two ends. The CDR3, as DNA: TGTGCCAGCAGCTCTGGGGGAGTGAGGGAGACCCAGTACTTC. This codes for CASSSGGVRETQYF.

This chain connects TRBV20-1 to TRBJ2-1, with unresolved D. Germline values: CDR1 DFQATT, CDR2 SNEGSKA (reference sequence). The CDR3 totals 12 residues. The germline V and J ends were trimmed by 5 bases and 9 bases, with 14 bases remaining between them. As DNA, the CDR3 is TGCAGTGCTCCACTCTTTGGTAGTGAGCAGTTCTTC. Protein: CSAPLFGSEQFF.

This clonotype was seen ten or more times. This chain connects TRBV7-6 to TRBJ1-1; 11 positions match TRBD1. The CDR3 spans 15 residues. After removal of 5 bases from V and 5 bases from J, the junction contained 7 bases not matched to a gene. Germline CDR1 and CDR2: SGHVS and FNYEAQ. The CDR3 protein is CASSAIRDRGTEAFF. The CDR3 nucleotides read TGTGCCAGCAGCGCGATCCGGGACAGGGGGACTGAAGCTTTCTTT. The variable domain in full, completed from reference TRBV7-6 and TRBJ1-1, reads GAGVSQSPRYKVTKRGQDVALRCDPISGHVSLYWYRQALGQGPEFLTYFNYEAQQDKSGLPNDRFSAERPEGSISTLTIQRTEQRDSAMYRCASSAIRDRGTEAFFGQGTRLTVV.

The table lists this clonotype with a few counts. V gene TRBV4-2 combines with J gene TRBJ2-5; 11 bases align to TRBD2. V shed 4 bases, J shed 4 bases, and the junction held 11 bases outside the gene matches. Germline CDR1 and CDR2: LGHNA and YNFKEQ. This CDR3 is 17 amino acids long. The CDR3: CASSLRGPTSGVETQYF. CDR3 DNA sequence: TGTGCCAGCAGCCTCCGTGGACCGACTAGCGGGGTAGAGACCCAGTACTTC.

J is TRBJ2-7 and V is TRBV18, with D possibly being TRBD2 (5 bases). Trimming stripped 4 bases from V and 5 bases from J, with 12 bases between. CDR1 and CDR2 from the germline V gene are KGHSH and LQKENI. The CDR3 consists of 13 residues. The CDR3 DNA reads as TGTGCCAGCTCACGGGAGAGAGGGAACGAGCAGTACGTC. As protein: CASSRERGNEQYV.

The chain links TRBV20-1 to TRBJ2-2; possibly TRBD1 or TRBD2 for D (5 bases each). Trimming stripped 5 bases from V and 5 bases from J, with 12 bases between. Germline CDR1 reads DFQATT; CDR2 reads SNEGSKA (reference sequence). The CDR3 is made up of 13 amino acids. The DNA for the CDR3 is TGCAGTGCTCGGGGACCGACGACCGGGGAGCTGTTTTTT. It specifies CSARGPTTGELFF.

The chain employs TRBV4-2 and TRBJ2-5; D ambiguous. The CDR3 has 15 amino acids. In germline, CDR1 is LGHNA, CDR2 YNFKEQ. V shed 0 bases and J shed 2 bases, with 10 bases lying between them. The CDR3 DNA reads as TGTGCCAGCAGCCAAGATCGTCCAGGACAAGAGACCCAGTACTTC. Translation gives CASSQDRPGQETQYF.

This chain's CDR3 is CASSPSGTGGPGELFF. The DNA for the CDR3 is TGCGCCAGCAGCCCCTCCGGGACAGGGGGCCCCGGGGAGCTGTTTTTT. V gene TRBV4-1 combines with J gene TRBJ2-2; TRBD1 aligns across 12 bases. The CDR3 covers 16 residues. Germline CDR1 and CDR2: MGHRA and YSYEKL. The V segment lost 4 bases and the J segment 6 bases; nucleotides outside the gene matches: 6.

The CDR3: CAKATGLGNTIYF. DNA for the CDR3: TGTGCCAAAGCGACAGGGCTCGGAAACACCATATATTTT. The gene calls are TRBV12-3 or TRBV12-4 and TRBJ1-3; TRBD1 matches 7 bases. The CDR3 is 13 amino acids. V shed 10 bases and J 4 bases; nucleotides not matched to a gene: 7.

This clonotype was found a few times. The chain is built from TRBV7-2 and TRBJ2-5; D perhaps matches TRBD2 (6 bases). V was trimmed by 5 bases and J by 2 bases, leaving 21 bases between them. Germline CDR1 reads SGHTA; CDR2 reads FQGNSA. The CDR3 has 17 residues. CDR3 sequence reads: CASSPGLTTNYQETQYF. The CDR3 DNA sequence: TGTGCCAGCAGCCCAGGACTAACCACCAACTATCAAGAGACCCAGTACTTC.

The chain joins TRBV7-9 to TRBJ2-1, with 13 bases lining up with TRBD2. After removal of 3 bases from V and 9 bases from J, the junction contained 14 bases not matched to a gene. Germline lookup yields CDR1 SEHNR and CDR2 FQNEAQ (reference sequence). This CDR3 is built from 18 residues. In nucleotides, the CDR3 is TGTGCCAGCAGCTTCAGGTTGGCGGGGACTAGCGGGGTGGCTGAGCAGTTCTTC. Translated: CASSFRLAGTSGVAEQFF.

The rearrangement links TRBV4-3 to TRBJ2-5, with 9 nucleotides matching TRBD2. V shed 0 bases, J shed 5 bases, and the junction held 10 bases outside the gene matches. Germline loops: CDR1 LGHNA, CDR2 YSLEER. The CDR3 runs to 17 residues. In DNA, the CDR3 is TGCGCCAGCAGCCAAGATTCGCCGGCGGGGGGGCTGGAGACCCAGTACTTC. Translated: CASSQDSPAGGLETQYF.

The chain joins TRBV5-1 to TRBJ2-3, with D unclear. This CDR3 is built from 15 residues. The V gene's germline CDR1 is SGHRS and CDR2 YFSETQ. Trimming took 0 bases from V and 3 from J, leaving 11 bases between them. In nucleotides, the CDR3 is TGCGCCAGCAGCTTGGACCCCGCTAGTACAGATACGCAGTATTTT. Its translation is CASSLDPASTDTQYF.

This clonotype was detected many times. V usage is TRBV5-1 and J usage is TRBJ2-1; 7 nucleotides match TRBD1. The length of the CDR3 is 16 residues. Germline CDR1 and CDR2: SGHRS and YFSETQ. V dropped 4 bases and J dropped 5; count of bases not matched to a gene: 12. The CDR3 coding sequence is TGCGCCAGCAGCCTAACCCCTTGGACAGGCGACAATGAGCAGTTCTTC. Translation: CASSLTPWTGDNEQFF.

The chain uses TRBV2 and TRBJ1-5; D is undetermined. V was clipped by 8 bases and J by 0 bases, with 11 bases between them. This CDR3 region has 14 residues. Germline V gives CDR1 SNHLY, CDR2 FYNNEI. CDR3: CASAPTNSNQPQHF. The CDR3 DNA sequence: TGTGCCAGCGCGCCGACGAATAGCAATCAGCCCCAGCATTTT. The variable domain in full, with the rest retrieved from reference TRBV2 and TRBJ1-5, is EPEVTQTPSHQVTQMGQEVILRCVPISNHLYFYWYRQILGQKVEFLVSFYNNEISEKSEIFDDQFSVERPDGSNFTLKIRSTKLEDSAMYFCASAPTNSNQPQHFGDGTRLSIL.